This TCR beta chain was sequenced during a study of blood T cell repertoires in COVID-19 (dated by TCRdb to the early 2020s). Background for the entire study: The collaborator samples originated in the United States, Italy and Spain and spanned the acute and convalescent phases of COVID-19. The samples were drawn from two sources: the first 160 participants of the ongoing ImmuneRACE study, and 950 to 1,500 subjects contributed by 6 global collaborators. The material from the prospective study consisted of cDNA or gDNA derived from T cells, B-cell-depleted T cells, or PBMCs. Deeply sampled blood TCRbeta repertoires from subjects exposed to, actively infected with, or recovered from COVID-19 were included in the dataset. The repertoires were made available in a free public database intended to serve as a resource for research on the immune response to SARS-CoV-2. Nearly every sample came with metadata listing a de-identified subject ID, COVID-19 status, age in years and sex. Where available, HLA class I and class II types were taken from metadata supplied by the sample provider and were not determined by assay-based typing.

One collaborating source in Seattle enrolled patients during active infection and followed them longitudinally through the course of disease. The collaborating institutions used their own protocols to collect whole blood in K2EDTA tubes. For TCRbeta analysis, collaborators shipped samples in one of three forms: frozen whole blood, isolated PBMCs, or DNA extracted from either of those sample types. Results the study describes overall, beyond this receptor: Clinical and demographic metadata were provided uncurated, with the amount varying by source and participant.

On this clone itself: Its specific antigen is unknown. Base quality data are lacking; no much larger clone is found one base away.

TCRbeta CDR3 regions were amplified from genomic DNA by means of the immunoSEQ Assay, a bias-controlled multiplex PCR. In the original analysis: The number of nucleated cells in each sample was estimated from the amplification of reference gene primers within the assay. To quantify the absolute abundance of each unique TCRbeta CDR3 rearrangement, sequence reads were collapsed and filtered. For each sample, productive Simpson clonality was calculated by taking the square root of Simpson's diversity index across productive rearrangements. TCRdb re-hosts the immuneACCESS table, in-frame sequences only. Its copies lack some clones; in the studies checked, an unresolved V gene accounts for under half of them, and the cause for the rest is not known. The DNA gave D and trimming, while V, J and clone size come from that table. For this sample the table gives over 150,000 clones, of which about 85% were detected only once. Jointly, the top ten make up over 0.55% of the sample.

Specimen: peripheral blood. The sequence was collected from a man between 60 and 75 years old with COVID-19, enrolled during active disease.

Here the CDR3 is given as CASSQAGTANYGYTF. The sequenced DNA: TGTGCCAGCAGCCAAGCCGGGACAGCTAACTATGGCTACACCTTC. The chain is encoded by TRBV4-2 joined to TRBJ1-2; TRBD1 aligns with 7 central bases. From the germline V gene, CDR1 is LGHNA and CDR2 is YNFKEQ. The cysteine opens and the phenylalanine closes a CDR3 of 15 amino acids. Solely the CDR3 DNA is kept, with 45 bases framed from the first base. V ends up 1 base short and J 0 bases short, with an unmatched junction base count of 2.